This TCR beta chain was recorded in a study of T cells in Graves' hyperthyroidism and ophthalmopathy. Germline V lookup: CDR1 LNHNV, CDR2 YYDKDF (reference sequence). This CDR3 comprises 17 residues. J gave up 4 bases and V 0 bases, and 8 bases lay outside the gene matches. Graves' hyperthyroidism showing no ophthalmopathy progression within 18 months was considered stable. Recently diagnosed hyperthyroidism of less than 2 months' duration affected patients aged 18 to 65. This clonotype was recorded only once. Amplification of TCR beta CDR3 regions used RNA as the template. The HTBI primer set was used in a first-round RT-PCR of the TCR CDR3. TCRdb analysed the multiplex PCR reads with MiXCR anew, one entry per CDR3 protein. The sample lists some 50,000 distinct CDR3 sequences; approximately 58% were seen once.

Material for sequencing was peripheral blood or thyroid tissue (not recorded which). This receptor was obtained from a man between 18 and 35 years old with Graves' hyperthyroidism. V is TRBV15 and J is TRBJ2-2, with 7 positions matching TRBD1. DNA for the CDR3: TGTGCCACCAGCAGAGAGGGACAGATTTTGGGCACCGGGGAGCTGTTTTTT. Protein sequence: CATSREGQILGTGELFF.